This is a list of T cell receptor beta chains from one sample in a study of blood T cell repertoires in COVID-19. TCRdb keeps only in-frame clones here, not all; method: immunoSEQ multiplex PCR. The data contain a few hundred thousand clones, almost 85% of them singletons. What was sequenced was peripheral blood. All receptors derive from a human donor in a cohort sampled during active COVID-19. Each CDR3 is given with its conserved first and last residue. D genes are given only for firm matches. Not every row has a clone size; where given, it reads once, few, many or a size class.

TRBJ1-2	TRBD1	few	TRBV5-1	CASSLEGAHQGYTF	TGCGCCAGCAGCTTGGAGGGGGCGCATCAAGGCTACACCTTC
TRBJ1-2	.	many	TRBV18	CASSPDSAYGYTF	TGTGCCAGCTCACCCGACTCAGCATATGGCTACACCTTC
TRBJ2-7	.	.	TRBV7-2	CASSLAPGNLLDEQYF	TGTGCCAGCAGCTTAGCGCCCGGGAATCTGCTAGACGAGCAGTACTTC
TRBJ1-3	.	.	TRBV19	CASILGSAGNTIYF	TGTGCCAGTATCCTGGGTAGCGCTGGAAACACCATATATTTT
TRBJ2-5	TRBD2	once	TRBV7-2	CASSLRSGGSQETQYF	TGTGCCAGCAGCTTAAGATCGGGGGGATCTCAAGAGACCCAGTACTTC
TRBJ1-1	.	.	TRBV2	CASSEALGEYPEAFF	TGTGCCAGCAGTGAAGCGCTCGGGGAGTATCCTGAAGCTTTCTTT
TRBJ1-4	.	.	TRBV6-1	CASSEEEINEKLFF	TGTGCCAGCAGTGAGGAGGAGATTAATGAAAAACTGTTTTTT
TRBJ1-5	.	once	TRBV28	CASSLLSNQPQHF	TGTGCCAGCAGTTTACTTAGCAATCAGCCCCAGCATTTT
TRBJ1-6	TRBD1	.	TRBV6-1	CASSEARGGLHSPLHF	TGTGCCAGCAGTGAAGCTAGAGGGGGCCTCCATTCACCCCTCCACTTT
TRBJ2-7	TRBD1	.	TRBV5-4	CASSLKMGQGDHEQYF	TGTGCCAGCAGCTTGAAAATGGGACAGGGGGACCACGAGCAGTACTTC
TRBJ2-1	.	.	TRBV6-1	CASSERPLLGLNPNEQFF	TGTGCCAGCAGTGAACGACCCCTACTAGGATTAAACCCGAATGAGCAGTTCTTC
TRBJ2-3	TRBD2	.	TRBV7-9	CASSSSSLAESTDTQYF	TGTGCCAGCAGCTCCTCCTCCCTAGCGGAATCCACAGATACGCAGTATTTT
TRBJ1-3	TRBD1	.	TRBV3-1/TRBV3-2	CASSQPDRVGNTIYF	TGTGCCAGCAGCCAACCGGACAGGGTCGGAAACACCATATATTTT
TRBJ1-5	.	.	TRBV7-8	CASSRYTQPQHF	TGTGCCAGCAGCCGATACACTCAGCCCCAGCATTTT
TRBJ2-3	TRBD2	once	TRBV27	CAISTSGGADTQYF	TGTGCCATATCGACTAGCGGGGGGGCGGATACGCAGTATTTT
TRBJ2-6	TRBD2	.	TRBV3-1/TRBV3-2	CASSQGSSGASGANVLTF	TGTGCCAGCAGCCAGGGATCTAGCGGGGCCTCTGGGGCCAACGTCCTGACTTTC
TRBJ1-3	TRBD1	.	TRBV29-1	CSVEGQGSGNTIYF	TGCAGCGTTGAGGGACAGGGGAGTGGAAACACCATATATTTT
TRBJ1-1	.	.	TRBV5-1	CASSPGEGGTEAFF	TGCGCCAGCAGCCCCGGAGAGGGAGGCACTGAAGCTTTCTTT
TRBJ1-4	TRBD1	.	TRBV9	CASSRWDRGLANEKLFF	TGTGCCAGCAGCAGATGGGACAGGGGTTTAGCAAATGAAAAACTGTTTTTT
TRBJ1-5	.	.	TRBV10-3	CAISGGSSNQPQHF	TGTGCCATCAGTGGCGGGTCCAGCAATCAGCCCCAGCATTTT
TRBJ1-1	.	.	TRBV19	CASSIGQLNTEAFF	TGTGCCAGTAGTATTGGACAGCTGAACACTGAAGCTTTCTTT
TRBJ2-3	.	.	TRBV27	CASSLYRVYTDTQYF	TGTGCCAGCAGTTTATACCGGGTTTACACAGATACGCAGTATTTT
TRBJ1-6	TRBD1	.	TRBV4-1	CASSARDRGQGSPLHF	TGCGCCAGCAGCGCAAGGGACAGGGGGCAAGGTTCACCCCTCCACTTT
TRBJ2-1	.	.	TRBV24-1	CATSDLGGKDNEQFF	TGTGCCACCAGTGATTTGGGGGGGAAGGACAATGAGCAGTTCTTC
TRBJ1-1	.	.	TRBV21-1	CASSNYREGTEAFF	TGTGCCAGCAGCAACTACAGGGAGGGCACTGAAGCTTTCTTT
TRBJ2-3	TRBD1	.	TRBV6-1	CASSDQGASLDTQYF	TGTGCCAGCAGTGACCAGGGGGCGTCATTGGATACGCAGTATTTT
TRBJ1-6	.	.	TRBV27	CASSPLRGSLRSPLHF	TGTGCCAGCAGTCCCCTCAGGGGTTCTCTACGTTCACCCCTCCACTTT
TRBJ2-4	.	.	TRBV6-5	CASRPGQLAKNIQYF	TGTGCCAGCAGACCAGGCCAACTAGCCAAAAACATTCAGTACTTC
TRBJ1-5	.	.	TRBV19	CASRGASGNQPQHF	TGTGCCAGTAGAGGAGCGTCTGGGAATCAGCCCCAGCATTTT
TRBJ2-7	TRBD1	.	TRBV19	CASSEQGLPSYEQYF	TGTGCCAGTAGTGAACAGGGGCTCCCCTCCTACGAGCAGTACTTC
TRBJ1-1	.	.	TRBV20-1	CSAHGGGAFF	TGCAGTGCCCACGGGGGGGGTGCTTTCTTT
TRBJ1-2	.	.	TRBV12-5	CASGLVDSFVSGYTF	TGTGCTAGTGGTTTGGTAGACTCCTTTGTTAGTGGCTACACCTTC
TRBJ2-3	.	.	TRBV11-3	CASSLGGDRDADTQYF	TGTGCCAGCAGCTTAGGGGGGGACAGAGACGCAGATACGCAGTATTTT
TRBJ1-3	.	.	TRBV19	CASNPNSGNTIYF	TGTGCCAGTAATCCCAACTCTGGAAACACCATATATTTT
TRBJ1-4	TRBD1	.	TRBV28	CASRTGTGLEKLFF	TGTGCCAGCCGGACCGGGACAGGGCTTGAAAAACTGTTTTTT